Given below is one TCR beta chain in context. Its binding antigen is unknown. Base-call qualities are not available, and no considerably larger clone is one nucleotide away. Whole blood was collected in K2EDTA tubes by collaborating institutions according to the institutions' own protocols. Collaborator samples were shipped for TCRbeta analysis as frozen whole blood, isolated PBMCs, or DNA extracted from either sample type. Taken from cysteine to phenylalanine, the CDR3 has 13 residues. Just CDR3 DNA is preserved here, 39 bases in frame from base 1. V sheds 4 bases and J sheds 7 bases, leaving 13 bases between their ends. This specimen belongs to a study of blood T cell repertoires in COVID-19 (dated by TCRdb to the early 2020s). At the level of the whole study: Samples from collaborators originated in the United States, Italy and Spain and spanned both the acute and convalescent phases of COVID-19. The prospective study material was composed of cDNA or gDNA derived from T cells, B-cell-depleted T cells, or PBMCs. Subjects who had been exposed to COVID-19, were actively infected with it, or had recovered from it provided the deeply sampled blood TCRbeta repertoires that made up the dataset. The repertoires were released in a freely available public database intended as a resource for research on the immune response to SARS-CoV-2. Samples came from the ongoing ImmuneRACE study (first 160 participants) plus 1,254 subjects from 6 global collaborators. Sample metadata almost always included a de-identified subject ID, COVID-19 status, age in years and sex. Where HLA class I and class II types were available, the types were taken from metadata supplied by the sample provider, not from assay-based typing. Points the paper makes about the study in general: The quantity of clinical and demographic metadata differed by source and by participant and was supplied without curation.

TCRbeta CDR3 regions were amplified from genomic DNA by means of the immunoSEQ Assay, a bias-controlled multiplex PCR. The study's processing was this. Nucleated cell counts per sample were estimated from amplification of reference gene primers within the assay. Sequence reads were collapsed and filtered to measure the absolute abundance of every unique TCRbeta CDR3 rearrangement. For each sample, productive Simpson clonality was calculated by taking the square root of Simpson's diversity index across productive rearrangements. In its TCRdb copy, this immuneACCESS table keeps in-frame sequences only and misses some clones. Where compared with another copy, unresolved V genes explain less than half of these, and the others have no known cause. That table furnishes V, J and clone size, whereas the DNA furnished D and trimming. A total of around 340,000 clones appear in this sample, about four fifths of them only once. Of the sample, around 3% falls within the top ten clones.

Recombination joined TRBV12-3 or TRBV12-4 with TRBJ1-2; the D segment could be TRBD1, given 5 matching bases. This receptor was taken from a man aged 25 to 40 with active or convalescent COVID-19. The specimen was peripheral blood. Here is the DNA: TGTGCCAGCAGTTATGGGGGGATGGCTGGCTACACCTTC. Translated, this gives CASSYGGMAGYTF.